This T cell receptor beta chain emerged from a study of beta chain features in type 1 diabetes. Whole-study findings and limits: Type 1 diabetes patients had TCRB CDR3s that were shorter (moderately but significantly so) in all four CD4+ subsets.

Since all of the isolated RNA was reverse transcribed, expressed TCRB transcripts were what got sequenced. Sequenced by immunoSEQ multiplex PCR; TCRdb stores in-frame clones only, minus some. The sample yields more than 250,000 clones, around 15% seen once. The CDR3 consists of 14 residues. Trimming cost V 5 bases and J 2 bases, with 9 bases left between them. CDR1 is SGHTA and CDR2 is FQGTGA in the germline V gene. This clone was picked up one time. Its antigen remains unidentified. The chain links TRBV7-3 to TRBJ2-2; D uncertain. Specimen: naive CD4+ T cells from blood. The sequence derives from a man aged 25-45 years with type 1 diabetes. CDR3 coding DNA: TGTGCCAGCAGCCGTCAGGAAAACACCGGGGAGCTGTTTTTT. Translation gives CASSRQENTGELFF.